The clone carrying this TCR beta chain was recorded only once. Its antigen is still unknown. This record belongs to a study of response to subunit inactivated influenza vaccine. General study findings and limits: Authors suggested few new T cells are recruited by each seasonal influenza vaccination.

A single record per CDR3 protein comes from TCRdb applying MiXCR to the RT-PCR reads. The data hold hundreds of thousands of distinct CDR3 sequences, with 15% to 18% observed a single time. The clonotype was recovered from a man aged 50-60 years who received an inactivated influenza vaccine. The sample was PBMCs from blood, taken roughly 12 days after vaccination.

The chain's CDR3 is CASTHWPGTPSSYEQYF. The CDR3 bases are TGCGCCAGCACTCACTGGCCCGGGACACCCTCCTCCTACGAGCAGTACTTC. The chain joins TRBV23-1 to TRBJ2-7; D is perhaps TRBD1 (6 bases). TRBV23-1 is an ORF for which the function is uncertain. V dropped 7 bases and J dropped 0 bases, with 22 bases sitting between them. The CDR3 consists of 17 residues.